The present TCR beta chain was sequenced within a study of blood T cell repertoires in COVID-19. Study summary: Italy, Spain and the United States were the sources of the convalescent and acute COVID-19 samples.

Using immunoSEQ multiplex PCR, the repertoire was profiled, and TCRdb retains in-frame clones only, with some absent. The sample yields approximately 250,000 clones, roughly 86% seen once. The CDR3 has 13 amino acids. J gave up 4 bases and V 8 bases, and 6 bases lay outside the gene matches. This chain uses TRBV12-3 or TRBV12-4 with TRBJ2-3, with 7 positions matching TRBD2. Source material: peripheral blood. The origin of this receptor is a man aged 35-49 years with active or convalescent COVID-19. CDR3 in amino acids: CASQGRGPDTQYF. In DNA, the CDR3 is TGTGCCAGCCAAGGGAGGGGACCAGATACGCAGTATTTT.